Each of the 2 T cell receptor beta chains below was sequenced from the same sample in a study of technical replicates of blood from several donors. Assay used: immunoSEQ multiplex PCR; TCRdb lists only in-frame clones, some missing. The table lists about 81,000 clones, more than 90% of them singletons. The specimen was T cells isolated from PBMCs. All receptors come from a human donor in good health.

The chain recombines TRBV7-2 with TRBJ2-3; D call uncertain. The CDR3 is 13 residues long. Germline V gene data show CDR1 as SGHTA and CDR2 as FQGNSA. The germline V and J ends were trimmed by 6 bases and 0 bases, with 7 bases remaining between them. The CDR3 loop is CASRLSSTDTQYF. The CDR3 DNA reads as TGTGCCAGCAGACTCTCTAGCACAGATACGCAGTATTTT. Looking up the rest from reference TRBV7-2 and TRBJ2-3 gives the full variable domain: GAGVSQSPSNKVTEKGKDVELRCDPISGHTALYWYRQSLGQGLEFLIYFQGNSAPDKSGLPSDRFSAERTGGSVSTLTIQRTQQEDSAVYLCASRLSSTDTQYFGPGTRLTVL.

V gene TRBV30 combines with J gene TRBJ1-5, with 11 positions matching TRBD1. The CDR3 is made up of 13 amino acids. Trimming removed 3 bases from V and 5 bases from J; junction bases left unmatched: 0. Germline V CDR1 and CDR2: GTSNPN, SVGIG (reference sequence). The CDR3 sequence is CAWRGQGDQPQHF. DNA of the CDR3: TGTGCCTGGAGGGGACAGGGGGATCAGCCCCAGCATTTT. The full variable domain, in which reference TRBV30 and TRBJ1-5 provide the parts outside the CDR3, is SQTIHQWPATLVQPVGSPLSLECTVEGTSNPNLYWYRQAAGRGLQLLFYSVGIGQISSEVPQNLSASRPQDRQFILSSKKLLLSDSGFYLCAWRGQGDQPQHFGDGTRLSIL.